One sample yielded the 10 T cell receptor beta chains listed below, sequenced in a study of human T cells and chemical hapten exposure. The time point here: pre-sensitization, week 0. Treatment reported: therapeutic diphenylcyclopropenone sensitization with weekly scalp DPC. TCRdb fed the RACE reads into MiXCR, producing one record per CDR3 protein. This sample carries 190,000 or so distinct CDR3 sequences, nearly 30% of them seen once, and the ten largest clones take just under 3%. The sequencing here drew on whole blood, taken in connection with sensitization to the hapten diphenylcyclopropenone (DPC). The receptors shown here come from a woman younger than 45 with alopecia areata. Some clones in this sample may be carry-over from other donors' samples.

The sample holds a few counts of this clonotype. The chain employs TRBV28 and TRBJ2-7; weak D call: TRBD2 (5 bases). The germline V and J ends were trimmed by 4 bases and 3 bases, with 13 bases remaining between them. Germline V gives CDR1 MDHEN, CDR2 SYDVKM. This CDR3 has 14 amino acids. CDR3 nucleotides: TGTGCCAGCAGTTCCGGCCTCGGGGTCTACGAGCAGTACTTC. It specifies CASSSGLGVYEQYF.

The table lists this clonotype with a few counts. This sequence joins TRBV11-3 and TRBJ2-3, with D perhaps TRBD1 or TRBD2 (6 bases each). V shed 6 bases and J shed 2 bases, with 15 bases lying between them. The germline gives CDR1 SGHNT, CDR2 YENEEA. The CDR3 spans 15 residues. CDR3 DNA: TGTGCCAGCAGTTCGGGGGCCTCTTACACAGATACGCAGTATTTT. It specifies CASSSGASYTDTQYF.

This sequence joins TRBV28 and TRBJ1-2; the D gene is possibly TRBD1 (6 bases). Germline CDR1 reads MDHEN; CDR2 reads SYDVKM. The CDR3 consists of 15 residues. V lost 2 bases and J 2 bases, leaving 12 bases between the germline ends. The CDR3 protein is CASSLPGTGNYGYTF. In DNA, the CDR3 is TGTGCCAGCAGTTTACCCGGTACAGGGAACTATGGCTACACCTTC.

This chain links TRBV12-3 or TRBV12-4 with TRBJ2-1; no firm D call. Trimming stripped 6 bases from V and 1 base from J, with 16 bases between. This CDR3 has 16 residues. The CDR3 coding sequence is TGTGCCAGCAGGCCGGTGGTGGTGTTTTCCTACAATGAGCAGTTCTTC. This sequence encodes CASRPVVVFSYNEQFF.

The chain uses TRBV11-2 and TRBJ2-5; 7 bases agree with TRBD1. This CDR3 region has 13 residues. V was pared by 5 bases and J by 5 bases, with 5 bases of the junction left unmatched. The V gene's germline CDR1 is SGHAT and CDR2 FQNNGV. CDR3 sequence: CASSGQVEETQYF. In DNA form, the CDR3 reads TGTGCCAGCAGCGGACAGGTGGAGGAGACCCAGTACTTC.

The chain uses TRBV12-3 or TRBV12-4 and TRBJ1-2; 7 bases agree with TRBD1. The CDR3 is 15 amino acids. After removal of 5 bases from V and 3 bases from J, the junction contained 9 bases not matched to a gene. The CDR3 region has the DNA TGTGCCAGCAGTCTCACCCGGACAGGATACTATGGCTACACCTTC. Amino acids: CASSLTRTGYYGYTF.

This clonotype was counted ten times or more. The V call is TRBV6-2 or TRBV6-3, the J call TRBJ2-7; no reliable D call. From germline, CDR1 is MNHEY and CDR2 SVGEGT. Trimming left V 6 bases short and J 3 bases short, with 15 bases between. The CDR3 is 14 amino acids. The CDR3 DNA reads TGTGCCAGCAGCCGAATAGACTCCTACTACGAGCAGTACTTC. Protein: CASSRIDSYYEQYF.

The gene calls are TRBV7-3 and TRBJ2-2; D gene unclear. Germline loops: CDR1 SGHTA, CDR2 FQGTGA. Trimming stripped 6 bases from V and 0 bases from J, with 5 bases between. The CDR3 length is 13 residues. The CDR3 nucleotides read TGTGCCAGCAGGGACGCGAACACCGGGGAGCTGTTTTTT. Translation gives CASRDANTGELFF. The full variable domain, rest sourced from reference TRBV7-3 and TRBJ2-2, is GAGVSQTPSNKVTEKGKYVELRCDPISGHTALYWYRQSLGQGPEFLIYFQGTGAADDSGLPNDRFFAVRPEGSVSTLKIQRTERGDSAVYLCASRDANTGELFFGEGSRLTVL.

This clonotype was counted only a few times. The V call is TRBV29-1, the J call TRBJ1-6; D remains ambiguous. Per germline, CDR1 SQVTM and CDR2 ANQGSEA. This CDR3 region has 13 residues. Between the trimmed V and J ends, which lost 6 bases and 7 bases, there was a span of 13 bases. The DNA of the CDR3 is TGCAGCGTGGGTTTCGGGGAGAATTCACCCCTCCACTTT. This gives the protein CSVGFGENSPLHF.

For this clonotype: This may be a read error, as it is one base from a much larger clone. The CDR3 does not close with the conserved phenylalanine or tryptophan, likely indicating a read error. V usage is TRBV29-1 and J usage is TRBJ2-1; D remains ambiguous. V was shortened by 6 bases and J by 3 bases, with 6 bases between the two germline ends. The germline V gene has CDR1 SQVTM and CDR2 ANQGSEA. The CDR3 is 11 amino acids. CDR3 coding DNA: TGCAGCGTCCCAGACTACAATGAGCAGTTCCTC. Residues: CSVPDYNEQFL.